These 17 T cell receptor beta chains originate from one sample sequenced in a study of T cells in Graves' hyperthyroidism and ophthalmopathy. RNA transcripts yielded amplified TCR beta CDR3 regions. Primed by the HTBI set, a first-round RT-PCR was run on the TCR CDR3. TCRdb reprocessed the multiplex PCR reads with MiXCR, giving one entry per CDR3 protein. The table shows approximately 560,000 distinct CDR3 sequences, with approximately 44% occurring only once. The sequencing input was peripheral blood or thyroid tissue (not recorded which). These receptors were collected from a woman under 30 with Graves' hyperthyroidism.

To note about this clonotype: A much bigger clone sits one base away, suggesting this may be a read error. The V call is TRBV7-8, the J call TRBJ1-2; tentatively, D is TRBD1 (5 bases). Germline lookup yields CDR1 SGHVS and CDR2 FQNEAQ. The length of the CDR3 is 14 residues. The chain's CDR3 is CTSSLALGTYGYTF. As DNA, the CDR3 is TGTACCAGCAGCTTAGCTCTAGGGACGTATGGCTACACCTTC.

The CDR3 reads CASSLGWGGSNQPQHF. The CDR3, as DNA: TGTGCCAGCAGCTTAGGATGGGGCGGAAGCAATCAGCCCCAGCATTTT. The chain is built from TRBV7-2 and TRBJ1-5; D perhaps matches TRBD1 (5 bases). The CDR3 length is 16 residues. With 1 base removed from V and 1 base from J, the gap between germline ends came to 11 bases. Germline-derived CDR1 and CDR2 are SGHTA and FQGNSA.

A note on this clonotype: A much bigger clone sits one base away, suggesting this may be a read error. The rearrangement joins TRBV7-3 to TRBJ1-2, with 7 bases fitting TRBD1. V gave up 2 bases and J gave up 3 bases; unmatched junction bases: 3. The V gene's germline CDR1 is SGHTA and CDR2 FQGTGA. The CDR3 spans 14 residues. The CDR3 DNA reads TGTGCCAGCAGCTTACAGGGGGGGGACTATGGCTACACCTTC. Its translation is CASSLQGGDYGYTF.

This clonotype was counted once. Given a much more abundant clone one base away, this may be a read error. The V gene is TRBV7-2, the J gene TRBJ2-6, with D possibly matching TRBD2 (5 bases). Germline V CDR1 and CDR2: SGHTA, FQGNSA. This CDR3 is 15 amino acids long. CDR3 coding DNA: TGTGCCGCTGGCGGTCCTAGCTCTGGGGTCAACGTCCTGACTTTC. Amino acids: CAAGGPSSGVNVLTF.

The rearrangement links TRBV6-4 to TRBJ1-6; 9 positions agree with TRBD1. CDR3 length: 14 residues. The germline CDR1 and CDR2 sequences are MRHNA and SNTAGT. V lost 2 bases and J lost 8; bases outside the gene matches: 1. This CDR3 is CASSDRDRDSPLHF. For the CDR3, the DNA is TGTGCCAGCAGTGACAGGGACAGGGATTCACCCCTCCACTTT.

This clonotype was seen a few times. The CDR3 bases are TGCAGCGTTGGCCCTAGCGGGAGGTACAATGAGCAGTTCTTC. As protein: CSVGPSGRYNEQFF. J is TRBJ2-1 and V is TRBV29-1; TRBD2 matches at 11 bases. This CDR3 comprises 14 residues. The junction had 3 bases not matched to a gene; V was cut back by 4 bases and J by 4 bases. CDR1 is SQVTM, CDR2 ANQGSEA, per germline.

In this sample, this clonotype turned up many times. V gene TRBV19 combines with J gene TRBJ1-1; no clear D. V gave up 5 bases and J gave up 4 bases, with 14 bases separating them. The CDR3 totals 14 residues. The V gene's germline CDR1 is LNHDA and CDR2 SQIVND (reference sequence). The CDR3 loop reads CASSATHGGTEAFF. In nucleotides, the CDR3 is TGTGCCAGTAGTGCCACTCACGGAGGCACTGAAGCTTTCTTT.

This clonotype was counted between two and nine times. The chain employs TRBV15 and TRBJ1-1, with TRBD1 as a possible D gene (6 bases). Trimming stripped 5 bases from V and 4 bases from J, with 11 bases between. Germline V gives CDR1 LNHNV, CDR2 YYDKDF (reference sequence). This CDR3 region has 13 residues. The CDR3 nucleotides are TGTGCCACCAGCGGACAGAGGGGCACTGAAGCTTTCTTT. Protein product: CATSGQRGTEAFF.

Concerning this clonotype itself: A read error may explain this, as a much larger clone is one base away. This rearrangement joins TRBV7-8 to TRBJ2-5; 8 bases fit TRBD2. Germline V gene sequence: CDR1 SGHVS, CDR2 FQNEAQ. Unmatched junction bases numbered 7, after V lost 4 bases and J lost 3 bases. CDR3 length: 15 residues. CDR3 amino acids: CASSWDRREEETQYF. The DNA of the CDR3 is TGTGCCAGCAGCTGGGACCGGCGGGAGGAAGAGACCCAGTACTTC.

On this clonotype: No conserved phenylalanine or tryptophan is present at the end of the CDR3, so a read error is the likely explanation. The chain uses TRBV7-9 and TRBJ1-1, with 9 positions matching TRBD1. J was trimmed by 3 bases and V by 3 bases; bases with no gene match: 5. This CDR3 is built from 15 residues. The germline gives CDR1 SEHNR, CDR2 FQNEAQ (reference sequence). For the CDR3, the DNA is TGTGCCAGCAGCTTGATTGACAGGGGGGACACTGAAGCTTTCCTT. Protein product: CASSLIDRGDTEAFL.

A few counts support this clonotype. In DNA, the CDR3 is TGTGCCAGCAGAGAACAGGGAAGAAACTATGGCTACACCTTC. Amino acids: CASREQGRNYGYTF. The chain couples TRBV2 to TRBJ1-2, with D perhaps matching TRBD1 (6 bases). The CDR3 runs to 14 residues. V shed 6 bases and J shed 2 bases, with 13 bases lying between them. Germline CDR1 reads SNHLY; CDR2 reads FYNNEI.

The J gene is TRBJ1-2, the V gene TRBV29-1; D uncertain. Germline V gene sequence: CDR1 SQVTM, CDR2 ANQGSEA. CDR3 size: 14 residues. V was shortened by 6 bases and J by 4 bases, with 18 bases between the two germline ends. This chain's CDR3 is CSVRERGFPYGYTF. The CDR3 DNA reads as TGCAGCGTGAGGGAGCGAGGGTTTCCCTATGGCTACACCTTC. Full variable domain (rest looked up from reference TRBV29-1 and TRBJ1-2): SAVISQKPSRDICQRGTSLTIQCQVDSQVTMMFWYRQQPGQSLTLIATANQGSEATYESGFVIDKFPISRPNLTFSTLTVSNMSPEDSSIYLCSVRERGFPYGYTFGSGTRLTVV.

This clonotype was detected ten times or more. V gene TRBV6-1 combines with J gene TRBJ1-5; unclear D gene. Deletions cut 0 bases from V and 1 base from J, with 10 bases between. The germline CDR1 and CDR2 sequences are MNHNS and SASEGT. This CDR3 is 16 amino acids long. CDR3 amino acids: CASSEARTWSNQPQHF. The CDR3 DNA follows: TGTGCCAGCAGTGAAGCGAGGACCTGGAGCAATCAGCCCCAGCATTTT.

The chain links TRBV19 to TRBJ1-2, with D perhaps matching TRBD1 (6 bases). Per germline, CDR1 LNHDA and CDR2 SQIVND (reference sequence). The CDR3 is 15 residues long. V lost 9 bases, J lost 4 bases, and 21 bases lay in between. The DNA of the CDR3 is TGTGCCAGCCTTTCTCCGGGACACACAATCTATGGCTACACCTTC. This codes for CASLSPGHTIYGYTF.

A remark on this clonotype: The germline gene is not matched at one end of the junction; a read error may be the cause. This sequence joins TRBV25-1 and TRBJ1-2; 9 bases line up with TRBD1. Germline-derived CDR1 and CDR2 are MGHDK and SYGVNS. The CDR3 runs 14 residues. CDR3 region: CSVERGQGAYGYTF. The DNA of the CDR3 is TGCAGCGTTGAGAGGGGACAGGGAGCCTATGGCTACACCTTC.

The chain uses TRBV6-5 and TRBJ2-7; D perhaps matches TRBD1 (6 bases). Looked up from germline, CDR1 is MNHEY and CDR2 is SVGAGI. The CDR3 has 14 amino acids. V dropped 5 bases and J dropped 4 bases, with 15 bases sitting between them. For the CDR3, the DNA is TGTGCCAGCAGTGATACAGGGTTTGGGTACGAGCAGTACTTC. Its protein is CASSDTGFGYEQYF.

The table lists this clonotype with many counts. This chain connects TRBV29-1 to TRBJ1-3; 7 nucleotides line up with TRBD1. Germline V gene data show CDR1 as SQVTM and CDR2 as ANQGSEA. The CDR3 has 14 residues. V gave up 0 bases and J gave up 2 bases; unmatched junction bases: 1. The CDR3 is CSVEETGTGNTIYF. The CDR3 DNA reads TGCAGCGTTGAAGAGACAGGGACTGGAAACACCATATATTTT.